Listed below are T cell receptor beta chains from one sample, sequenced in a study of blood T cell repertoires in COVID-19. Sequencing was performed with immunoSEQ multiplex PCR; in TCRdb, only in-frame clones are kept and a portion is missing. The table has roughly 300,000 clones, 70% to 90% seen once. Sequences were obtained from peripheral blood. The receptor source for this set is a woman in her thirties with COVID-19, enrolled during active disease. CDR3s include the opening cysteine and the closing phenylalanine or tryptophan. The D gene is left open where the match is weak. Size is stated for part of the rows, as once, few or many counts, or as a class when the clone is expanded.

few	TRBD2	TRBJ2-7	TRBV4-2	CASSQAWRGASSRREQYF	TGTGCCAGCAGCCAAGCTTGGCGGGGGGCAAGCTCGCGTAGAGAGCAGTACTTC
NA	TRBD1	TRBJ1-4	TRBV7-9	CASSSQGATNEKLFF	TGTGCCAGCAGCTCGCAGGGGGCAACTAATGAAAAACTGTTTTTT
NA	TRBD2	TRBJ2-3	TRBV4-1	CASSQVREGTTDTQYF	TGCGCCAGCAGCCAAGTTCGGGAGGGTACCACAGATACGCAGTATTTT
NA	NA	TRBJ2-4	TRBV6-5	CASRAHRELKNIQYF	TGTGCCAGCAGGGCCCACAGGGAACTCAAAAACATTCAGTACTTC
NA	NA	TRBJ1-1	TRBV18	CASSPGWGLETEAFF	TGTGCCAGCTCACCGGGTTGGGGGCTTGAAACTGAAGCTTTCTTT
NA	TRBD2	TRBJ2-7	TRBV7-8	CASSWTSGGPYEQYF	TGTGCCAGCAGCTGGACTAGCGGGGGCCCCTACGAGCAGTACTTC
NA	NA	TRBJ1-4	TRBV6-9	CASSQIPNEKLFF	TGTGCCAGCAGTCAGATTCCCAATGAAAAACTGTTTTTT
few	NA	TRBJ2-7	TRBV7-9	CASSPRGYEQYF	TGTGCCAGCAGTCCTAGGGGCTACGAGCAGTACTTC
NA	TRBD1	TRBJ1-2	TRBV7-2	CASTEDRGLYGYTF	TGTGCCAGCACTGAGGACAGGGGGCTCTACGGCTACACCTTC
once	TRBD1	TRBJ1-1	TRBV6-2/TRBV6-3	CASSRDRPTEAFF	TGTGCCAGCAGCAGGGACAGGCCCACTGAAGCTTTCTTT
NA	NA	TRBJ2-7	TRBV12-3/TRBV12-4	CASRTGLDYEQYF	TGTGCCAGCAGGACGGGACTCGACTACGAGCAGTACTTC
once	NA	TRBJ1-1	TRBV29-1	CSVPNLQGTEAFF	TGCAGCGTGCCTAACCTGCAGGGTACTGAAGCTTTCTTT
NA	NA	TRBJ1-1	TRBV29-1	CSVCDTGLNTEAFF	TGCAGCGTTTGCGACACAGGGTTGAACACTGAAGCTTTCTTT
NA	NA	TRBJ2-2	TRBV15	CATSGGGRTGELFF	TGTGCCACCAGTGGGGGGGGGCGAACCGGGGAGCTGTTTTTT
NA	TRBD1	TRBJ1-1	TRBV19	CASTLTGPTEAFF	TGTGCCAGTACCCTGACAGGGCCCACTGAAGCTTTCTTT
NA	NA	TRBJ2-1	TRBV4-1	CASSQEPLGALGFSNEQFF	TGCGCCAGCAGCCAAGAGCCTCTGGGGGCTCTGGGCTTCTCCAATGAGCAGTTCTTC
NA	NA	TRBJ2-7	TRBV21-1	CASSKGQAYEQYF	TGTGCCAGCAGCAAGGGACAGGCCTACGAGCAGTACTTC
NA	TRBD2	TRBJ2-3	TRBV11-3	CASSLPGGITQYF	TGTGCCAGCAGCTTGCCGGGGGGGATTACGCAGTATTTT
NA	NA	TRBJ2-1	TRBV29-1	CSAIIIRQAYNEQFF	TGCAGCGCCATAATAATCCGACAGGCCTACAATGAGCAGTTCTTC
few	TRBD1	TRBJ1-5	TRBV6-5	CASSWTGQGQPQHF	TGTGCCAGCAGCTGGACAGGGCAGGGTCAGCCCCAGCATTTT
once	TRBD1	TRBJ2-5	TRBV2	CASSEGQGALETQYF	TGTGCCAGCAGTGAGGGACAGGGGGCATTAGAGACCCAGTACTTC
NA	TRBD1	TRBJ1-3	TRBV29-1	CSVEQGAGNTIYF	TGCAGCGTTGAACAGGGGGCCGGAAACACCATATATTTT
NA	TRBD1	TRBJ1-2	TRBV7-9	CASSWDRGQYGYTF	TGTGCCAGCAGCTGGGACAGGGGGCAATATGGCTACACCTTC
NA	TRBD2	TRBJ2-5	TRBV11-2	CASSLIPGLAGVWGETQYF	TGTGCCAGCAGCCTGATTCCGGGACTAGCGGGGGTATGGGGAGAGACCCAGTACTTC
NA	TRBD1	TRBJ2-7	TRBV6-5	CASSWTGYEQYF	TGTGCCAGCAGTTGGACAGGCTACGAGCAGTACTTC
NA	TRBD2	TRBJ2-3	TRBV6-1	CASSVAGASTDTQYF	TGTGCCAGCAGTGTAGCGGGGGCTAGCACAGATACGCAGTATTTT
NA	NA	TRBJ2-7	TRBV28	CASSLDTLNSYEQYF	TGTGCCAGCAGCCTCGACACGTTAAATTCCTACGAGCAGTACTTC
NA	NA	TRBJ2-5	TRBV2	CASSGQVQETQYF	TGTGCCAGCAGTGGACAGGTTCAAGAGACCCAGTACTTC
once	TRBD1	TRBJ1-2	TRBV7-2	CASRPGGTFLSGYTF	TGTGCCAGCAGGCCAGGGGGGACATTTTTGAGTGGCTACACCTTC
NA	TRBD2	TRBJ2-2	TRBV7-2	CASSLIAGENTGELFF	TGTGCCAGCAGCTTAATAGCGGGCGAAAACACCGGGGAGCTGTTTTTT
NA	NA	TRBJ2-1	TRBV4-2	CASSQADEQFF	TGTGCCAGCAGCCAAGCTGATGAGCAGTTCTTC
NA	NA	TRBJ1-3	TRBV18	CASSPNRDSGNTIYF	TGTGCCAGCTCGCCCAACAGGGACTCTGGAAACACCATATATTTT
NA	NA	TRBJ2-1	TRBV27	CASSVGQGAYNEQFF	TGTGCCAGCAGTGTCGGCCAGGGCGCCTACAATGAGCAGTTCTTC
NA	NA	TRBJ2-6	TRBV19	CASIGTGHSGANVLTF	TGTGCCAGTATAGGAACAGGGCACTCTGGGGCCAACGTCCTGACTTTC
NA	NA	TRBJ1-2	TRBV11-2	CASSLYVAGSGYTF	TGTGCCAGCAGCTTATATGTGGCGGGATCTGGCTACACCTTC
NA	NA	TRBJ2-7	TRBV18	CASSPAGRYEQYF	TGTGCCAGCTCACCAGCGGGACGTTACGAGCAGTACTTC
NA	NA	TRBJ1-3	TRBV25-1	CASSAGAGNTIYF	TGTGCCAGCAGTGCCGGGGCTGGAAACACCATATATTTT
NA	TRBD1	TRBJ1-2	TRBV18	CASSRQGANYGYTF	TGTGCCAGCTCACGACAGGGGGCGAATTATGGCTACACCTTC
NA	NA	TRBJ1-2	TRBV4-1	CASSQEARQTYGYTF	TGCGCCAGCAGCCAAGAGGCCAGACAGACCTATGGCTACACCTTC
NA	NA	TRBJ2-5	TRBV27	CASSSRPGWEARGGETQYF	TGTGCCAGCAGTTCCCGTCCGGGGTGGGAGGCGCGTGGGGGAGAGACCCAGTACTTC
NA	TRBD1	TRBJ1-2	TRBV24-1	CATSDSGGRAYGYTF	TGTGCCACCAGTGACTCAGGGGGCCGGGCCTATGGCTACACCTTC
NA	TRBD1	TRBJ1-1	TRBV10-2	CASNGQGIAEAFF	TGCGCCAGCAACGGACAGGGGATCGCTGAAGCTTTCTTT
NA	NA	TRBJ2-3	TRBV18	CASSRVPPTSTDTQYF	TGTGCCAGCTCACGAGTACCACCCACTAGCACAGATACGCAGTATTTT
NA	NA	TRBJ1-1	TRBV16	CASSQGYRDTEAFF	TGTGCCAGCAGCCAAGGGTACAGGGACACTGAAGCTTTCTTT
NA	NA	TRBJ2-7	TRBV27	CASGERVPREQYF	TGTGCCAGCGGAGAGAGGGTTCCTCGTGAGCAGTACTTC
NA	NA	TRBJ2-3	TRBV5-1	CASSLNPSTDTQYF	TGCGCCAGCAGCTTAAATCCTAGCACAGATACGCAGTATTTT
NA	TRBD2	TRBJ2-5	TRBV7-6	CASSFSGGQETQYF	TGTGCCAGCAGCTTTAGCGGGGGCCAAGAGACCCAGTACTTC
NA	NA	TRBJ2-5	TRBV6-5	CASSYLAGETQYF	TGTGCCAGCAGTTATCTAGCCGGGGAGACCCAGTACTTC
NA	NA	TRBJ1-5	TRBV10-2	CASAPSGFGQPQHF	TGCGCCAGCGCCCCAAGCGGGTTCGGTCAGCCCCAGCATTTT
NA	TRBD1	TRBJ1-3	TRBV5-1	CASSFWTGVGNTIYF	TGCGCCAGCAGCTTTTGGACAGGGGTTGGAAACACCATATATTTT
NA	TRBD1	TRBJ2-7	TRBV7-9	CASSTGGWSEQYF	TGTGCCAGCAGCACAGGGGGTTGGAGCGAGCAGTACTTC